This entry lists 28 T cell receptor beta chains sequenced from one sample in a study of preoperative IRX-2 immunotherapy in early breast cancer. Assay used: immunoSEQ multiplex PCR; TCRdb lists only in-frame clones, some missing. This table holds about 33,000 clones, under 90% found once. Treatment denoted: preoperative locoregional IRX-2 cytokine immunotherapy. The sequencing here drew on tumor tissue, taken after IRX-2 immunotherapy. All receptors come from a human donor with breast cancer.

The chain uses TRBV19 and TRBJ2-2, with D maybe TRBD2 (6 bases). CDR1 and CDR2 from the germline V gene are LNHDA and SQIVND (reference sequence). This CDR3 region has 14 residues. V was clipped by 1 base and J by 5 bases, with 8 bases between them. CDR3 bases: TGTGCCAGTAGTATAGTTGGGGGGACCGGGGAGCTGTTTTTT. This gives the protein CASSIVGGTGELFF.

The rearrangement links TRBV29-1 to TRBJ1-3; unclear D gene. Looked up from germline, CDR1 is SQVTM and CDR2 is ANQGSEA. V dropped 3 bases and J dropped 0 bases, with 15 bases sitting between them. The CDR3 contains 16 residues. CDR3 DNA sequence: TGCAGCGTTGACGGCGGGCCGAGTGACTCTGGAAACACCATATATTTT. This translates into CSVDGGPSDSGNTIYF.

This chain links TRBV6-8 with TRBJ1-2; weak D call: TRBD1 (6 bases). V was clipped by 5 bases and J by 3 bases, with 16 bases between them. The CDR3 is made up of 15 amino acids. Germline V gives CDR1 MNHGY, CDR2 SAAAGT. The CDR3: CASSDIGQIYYGYTF. The CDR3 bases are TGTGCCAGCAGTGATATTGGACAGATATACTATGGCTACACCTTC.

V gene TRBV18 combines with J gene TRBJ1-2, with D maybe TRBD1 (5 bases). The V end was cut by 0 bases, the J end by 6 bases, with 11 bases between. CDR1 is KGHSH, CDR2 LQKENI, per germline. The CDR3 spans 14 residues. The CDR3 loop reads CASSPPLGTDGYTF. As DNA, the CDR3 is TGTGCCAGCTCACCACCGTTGGGGACGGATGGCTACACCTTC.

As to this clone: An end of the junction differs from the germline gene, which may be a read error. V gene TRBV11-3 combines with J gene TRBJ2-1, with 8 bases matching TRBD2. The CDR3 contains 16 residues. The germline V gene encodes CDR1 SGHNT and CDR2 YENEEA. CDR3: CASSLELGTSPHEQFF. CDR3 nucleotide sequence: TGTGCCAGCAGCCTAGAGCTCGGGACTAGTCCCCATGAGCAGTTCTTC.

V gene TRBV19 combines with J gene TRBJ2-7, with D possibly called TRBD1 or TRBD2 (7 bases each). V was shortened by 7 bases and J by 1 base, with 17 bases between the two germline ends. This CDR3 is 15 amino acids long. CDR1 is LNHDA and CDR2 is SQIVND in the germline V gene (reference sequence). DNA of the CDR3: TGTGCCAGTACCCCAGGGGGGGGATTTTCCTACGAGCAGTACTTC. Residues: CASTPGGGFSYEQYF.

The rearrangement joins TRBV5-1 to TRBJ2-3; D is unresolved. Per the germline V gene, CDR1 is SGHRS and CDR2 is YFSETQ. V shed 0 bases and J shed 6 bases, with 14 bases lying between them. The CDR3 consists of 15 residues. Written as DNA, the CDR3 is TGCGCCAGCAGCTTGGGCACCGCGTCGAGGGATACGCAGTATTTT. It specifies CASSLGTASRDTQYF.

V is TRBV28 and J is TRBJ2-7; 9 bases fit TRBD1. The CDR3 totals 12 residues. Trimming cost V 9 bases and J 6 bases; bases outside gene matches: 6. Per germline, CDR1 MDHEN and CDR2 SYDVKM. The CDR3 DNA reads TGTGCCAGTTACACAGGGGGCAGCGAGCAGTACTTC. It encodes CASYTGGSEQYF. The full variable domain, its missing parts supplied by reference TRBV28 and TRBJ2-7, is DVKVTQSSRYLVKRTGEKVFLECVQDMDHENMFWYRQDPGLGLRLIYFSYDVKMKEKGDIPEGYSVSREKKERFSLILESASTNQTSMYLCASYTGGSEQYFGPGTRLTVT.

CDR3 protein: CASSSASGHNYEQYF. The CDR3 DNA reads as TGTGCCAGCAGTTCAGCTAGCGGGCATAACTACGAGCAGTACTTC. The V and J genes are TRBV28 and TRBJ2-7; 8 nucleotides align to TRBD2. V shed 4 bases, J shed 3 bases, and the junction held 8 bases outside the gene matches. The CDR3 has 15 residues. The germline gives CDR1 MDHEN, CDR2 SYDVKM.

The chain employs TRBV1 and TRBJ1-5. TRBV1 is given as a pseudogene. This CDR3 comprises 16 residues. CDR3 amino acids: CASSQDGGVGNQPQHF. In DNA, the CDR3 is TGCGCCAGCAGCCAAGATGGGGGGGTGGGCAATCAGCCCCAGCATTTT.

V gene TRBV18 combines with J gene TRBJ2-5; D possibly uses TRBD1 or TRBD2 (5 bases each). Germline V gene sequence: CDR1 KGHSH, CDR2 LQKENI. V was pared by 5 bases and J by 4 bases, with 26 bases between. The CDR3 is made up of 18 amino acids. The chain's CDR3 is CASSSLGTFGRGRETQYF. In DNA, the CDR3 is TGTGCCAGCTCATCCCTTGGGACGTTCGGTAGGGGTCGAGAGACCCAGTACTTC.

This clone occurred once. The chain joins TRBV7-6 to TRBJ2-6; maybe TRBD1 (7 bases). CDR1 and CDR2 (germline): SGHVS, FNYEAQ. The CDR3 loop spans 15 amino acids. Deletions cut 5 bases from V and 2 bases from J, with 10 bases between. CDR3 coding DNA: TGTGCCAGCAGCCCAGGGGGGCCTGGGGCCAACGTCCTGACTTTC. This translates into CASSPGGPGANVLTF. The complete variable domain, with remaining parts taken from reference TRBV7-6 and TRBJ2-6, reads GAGVSQSPRYKVTKRGQDVALRCDPISGHVSLYWYRQALGQGPEFLTYFNYEAQQDKSGLPNDRFSAERPEGSISTLTIQRTEQRDSAMYRCASSPGGPGANVLTFGAGSRLTVL.

The chain carries TRBV6-8 and TRBJ1-5; D call uncertain. This CDR3 spans 14 amino acids. CDR1 MNHGY and CDR2 SAAAGT come from the germline V gene. V was clipped by 5 bases and J by 6 bases, with 14 bases between them. CDR3 in amino acids: CASSSAGIGQPQHF. CDR3 DNA: TGTGCCAGCAGTAGCGCCGGGATTGGTCAGCCCCAGCATTTT.

The chain links TRBV23-1 to TRBJ2-3, with D uncertain. TRBV23-1 is identified as an open reading frame with a role that is uncertain. The ends were cut back, 6 bases at V and 0 bases at J, with 19 bases in the middle. This CDR3 region has 17 residues. CDR3 loop: CASSTTRPKGSTDTQYF. Here the CDR3 DNA reads TGCGCCAGCAGCACCACACGACCGAAAGGGAGCACAGATACGCAGTATTTT.

The chain links TRBV11-3 to TRBJ1-5, with D uncertain. CDR1 is SGHNT, CDR2 YENEEA, per germline. The CDR3 has 16 amino acids. The V gene lost 3 bases and the J gene lost 3 bases, with 15 bases spanning the gap. The DNA for the CDR3 is TGTGCCAGCAGCTTGGCCGACAACGCGATCAATCAGCCCCAGCATTTT. Its translation: CASSLADNAINQPQHF.

The gene calls are TRBV27 and TRBJ1-1; unclear D gene. V dropped 1 base and J dropped 2 bases, with 14 bases sitting between them. Germline values: CDR1 MNHEY, CDR2 SMNVEV (reference sequence). This CDR3 contains 16 residues. CDR3 DNA sequence: TGTGCCAGCAGTTTATACCGTCAGAGGGTTAACACTGAAGCTTTCTTT. This gives the protein CASSLYRQRVNTEAFF.

This clone appeared once. The chain carries TRBV6-8 and TRBJ1-1; D not certain. CDR1 and CDR2 (germline): MNHGY, SAAAGT. The germline V and J ends were trimmed by 2 bases and 1 base, with 5 bases remaining between them. The length of the CDR3 is 13 residues. This chain's CDR3 is CASSYPRNTEAFF. CDR3 in DNA: TGTGCCAGCAGTTACCCCCGGAACACTGAAGCTTTCTTT.

V and J are TRBV19 and TRBJ1-5; D might be TRBD1 (5 bases). CDR1 LNHDA and CDR2 SQIVND come from the germline V gene (reference sequence). CDR3 length: 15 amino acids. V lost 5 bases and J 4 bases, leaving 15 bases between the germline ends. The CDR3, as DNA: TGTGCCAGTAGTTCAGGGCCTTTGCTGAATCAGCCCCAGCATTTT. Translated: CASSSGPLLNQPQHF. The variable domain in full, completed from reference TRBV19 and TRBJ1-5, reads DGGITQSPKYLFRKEGQNVTLSCEQNLNHDAMYWYRQDPGQGLRLIYYSQIVNDFQKGDIAEGYSVSREKKESFPLTVTSAQKNPTAFYLCASSSGPLLNQPQHFGDGTRLSIL.

The rearrangement uses TRBV29-1 and TRBJ1-1; 7 bases agree with TRBD1. Germline-derived CDR1 and CDR2 are SQVTM and ANQGSEA. The length of the CDR3 is 13 residues. Trimming took 7 bases from V and 5 from J; bases not matched to a gene: 10. CDR3 region: CSARQGSVTEAFF. CDR3 DNA sequence: TGCAGCGCCCGACAGGGTTCGGTTACTGAAGCTTTCTTT.

The V and J genes are TRBV6-8 and TRBJ1-5; possibly TRBD1 for D (6 bases). V lost 5 bases and J lost 2, with 10 bases in between. Looked up from germline, CDR1 is MNHGY and CDR2 is SAAAGT. CDR3 length equals 14 residues. DNA of the CDR3: TGTGCCAGCAGTCAACAGGGTGGCAATCAGCCCCAGCATTTT. Translated, it gives CASSQQGGNQPQHF.

The DNA of the CDR3 is TGTGCCAGCAGCGATCCGGGCCCGATAGTTGAGCAGTACGTC. Encoded protein: CASSDPGPIVEQYV. The chain uses TRBV6-8 and TRBJ2-7; D not resolved. From germline, CDR1 is MNHGY and CDR2 SAAAGT. V lost 6 bases and J lost 7, with 19 bases in between. The CDR3 extends over 14 amino acids.

The V and J genes are TRBV18 and TRBJ1-1; D uncertain. The germline gives CDR1 KGHSH, CDR2 LQKENI. CDR3 length equals 14 residues. V was clipped by 2 bases and J by 1 base, with 8 bases between them. CDR3 in amino acids: CASSPVIGNTEAFF. The CDR3 DNA reads as TGTGCCAGCTCACCAGTTATAGGGAACACTGAAGCTTTCTTT.

In its sample, this clone was seen once. The chain recombines TRBV6-8 with TRBJ1-1; maybe TRBD1 (5 bases). The ends were cut back, 10 bases at V and 0 bases at J, with 12 bases in the middle. Germline CDR1 reads MNHGY; CDR2 reads SAAAGT. The CDR3 totals 13 residues. CDR3 region: CATRQFLNTEAFF. Here the CDR3 DNA reads TGTGCCACCCGACAGTTTTTGAACACTGAAGCTTTCTTT.

The chain has TRBV5-1 and TRBJ1-3, with 10 bases matching TRBD1. The CDR3 is 18 amino acids. CDR1 is SGHRS, CDR2 YFSETQ, per germline. The J segment lost 0 bases and the V segment lost 1 base, leaving 7 bases of the junction unmatched. Here the CDR3 DNA reads TGCGCCAGCAGCTTGCTGACAGGGGGCGAAGACTCTGGAAACACCATATATTTT. The encoded protein is CASSLLTGGEDSGNTIYF.

This clone was seen only a few times. The chain has TRBV11-3 and TRBJ2-7; no clear D. Per the germline V gene, CDR1 is SGHNT and CDR2 is YENEEA. V lost 3 bases to trimming and J lost 2 bases, with 11 bases between them. This CDR3 contains 14 residues. The chain's CDR3 is CASSLSSNAYEQYF. CDR3 nucleotides: TGTGCCAGCAGCTTGTCCAGCAATGCCTACGAGCAGTACTTC.

The V and J genes are TRBV4-1 and TRBJ1-5, with D uncertain. Trimming cost V 3 bases and J 6 bases, with 12 bases left between them. Germline V lookup: CDR1 MGHRA, CDR2 YSYEKL. CDR3 length: 14 residues. This CDR3 reads CASSQGPVIQPQHF. DNA of the CDR3: TGCGCCAGCAGCCAGGGTCCTGTAATTCAGCCCCAGCATTTT.

This chain joins TRBV11-3 and TRBJ2-1, with 9 bases matching TRBD2. V lost 4 bases, J lost 6 bases, and 4 bases stayed unmatched. This CDR3 comprises 14 residues. The V gene's germline CDR1 is SGHNT and CDR2 YENEEA. The CDR3 bases are TGTGCCAGCAGCTCCGTAGCGGGAGTCAATGAGCAGTTCTTC. It encodes CASSSVAGVNEQFF.

V and J are TRBV19 and TRBJ2-7, with D tentatively TRBD2 (6 bases). There are 14 residues in the CDR3. V lost 5 bases to trimming and J lost 1 base, with 12 bases between them. CDR1 and CDR2 (germline): LNHDA, SQIVND (reference sequence). The CDR3 spells CASSWSGESYEQYF. In DNA, the CDR3 is TGTGCCAGTAGTTGGTCGGGAGAGTCCTACGAGCAGTACTTC.